A single sample gave rise to the 19 T cell receptor beta chains below, sequenced in a study of T cells after yellow fever vaccination. TCRdb called the 5' RACE reads again in MiXCR, with one record for every CDR3 protein. The data contain 350,000 to 450,000 distinct CDR3 sequences, approximately 5.7% of them singletons. This specimen consisted of PBMCs, obtained 5 days after the yellow fever booster vaccination. The receptors derive from a man aged 25-40 years who received the YFV17D yellow fever vaccine.

This clonotype occurred a few times. J is TRBJ2-1 and V is TRBV6-2 or TRBV6-3; tentatively, D is TRBD2 (7 bases). This CDR3 comprises 19 residues. CDR1 is MNHEY and CDR2 is SVGEGT in the germline V gene. V shed 5 bases and J shed 2 bases, with 25 bases lying between them. CDR3 loop: CASSLGGGGPIYTYNEQFF. In DNA, the CDR3 is TGTGCCAGCAGTCTCGGGGGAGGGGGTCCGATTTACACCTACAATGAGCAGTTCTTC.

In its sample, this clonotype was seen many times. The chain links TRBV21-1 to TRBJ2-7; the table's D call, TRBD2, has no DNA check behind it. TRBV21-1 is listed as a pseudogene. This CDR3 has 16 amino acids. This CDR3 reads CASSKVPRETVYEQYF. The CDR3 DNA is TGTGCCAGCAGCAAAGTTCCGCGGGAGACCGTTTACGAGCAGTACTTC.

This clonotype has a handful of counts. The chain recombines TRBV28 with TRBJ2-1, with 8 bases lining up with TRBD1. Germline V CDR1 and CDR2: MDHEN, SYDVKM. The CDR3 length is 16 residues. V shed 6 bases and J 4 bases; nucleotides not matched to a gene: 11. The CDR3 loop reads CASSPPGQVSYNEQFF. The CDR3 DNA reads TGTGCCAGCAGCCCACCGGGACAGGTATCTTACAATGAGCAGTTCTTC. Full variable domain (remainder filled in from reference TRBV28 and TRBJ2-1): DVKVTQSSRYLVKRTGEKVFLECVQDMDHENMFWYRQDPGLGLRLIYFSYDVKMKEKGDIPEGYSVSREKKERFSLILESASTNQTSMYLCASSPPGQVSYNEQFFGPGTRLTVL.

The chain combines TRBV7-8 with TRBJ1-4, with D uncertain. The ends were cut back, 0 bases at V and 0 bases at J, with 11 bases in the middle. The CDR3 has 17 amino acids. CDR1 SGHVS and CDR2 FQNEAQ come from the germline V gene. For the CDR3, the DNA is TGTGCCAGCAGCTTAGCGAGGGTTTCGGCAACTAATGAAAAACTGTTTTTT. Translation gives CASSLARVSATNEKLFF.

This clonotype was counted ten times or more. This chain uses TRBV2 with TRBJ2-4, with a weak D call TRBD2 (6 bases). Trimming shortened V by 6 bases and J by 9 bases, and 12 bases separated the two germline ends. CDR3 length: 12 residues. Germline loops: CDR1 SNHLY, CDR2 FYNNEI. The CDR3 bases are TGTGCCAGCAGCCGGGGGATCGGCATTCAGTACTTC. Translating it yields CASSRGIGIQYF.

A few counts support this clonotype. The chain is built from TRBV7-2 and TRBJ2-1; TRBD1 is a possible D gene (6 bases). The length of the CDR3 is 16 residues. Per germline, CDR1 SGHTA and CDR2 FQGNSA. V was pared by 5 bases and J by 0 bases, with 14 bases between. Here the CDR3 DNA reads TGTGCCAGCAGCGTCCGGGACACCTTCTCCTACAATGAGCAGTTCTTC. Translating gives CASSVRDTFSYNEQFF.

The chain recombines TRBV20-1 with TRBJ2-4; 9 positions agree with TRBD2. This CDR3 has 16 amino acids. Germline-derived CDR1 and CDR2 are DFQATT and SNEGSKA (reference sequence). J was trimmed by 2 bases and V by 1 base; bases with no gene match: 6. The CDR3 bases are TGCAGTGCTAGAGGTGTAGCGGGAGTTTCCAAAAACATTCAGTACTTC. It encodes CSARGVAGVSKNIQYF.

A few counts support this clonotype. The V gene is TRBV5-5, the J gene TRBJ1-5; 7 nucleotides align to TRBD1. CDR1 is SGHKS, CDR2 YYEKEE, per germline (reference sequence). This CDR3 has 15 residues. Trimming cost V 4 bases and J 3 bases; bases outside gene matches: 7. Here the CDR3 reads CASSAMTGYNQPQHF. The CDR3 DNA is TGTGCCAGCAGCGCAATGACAGGGTACAATCAGCCCCAGCATTTT.

This chain uses TRBV20-1 with TRBJ1-1; possibly TRBD1 for D (5 bases). Germline V lookup: CDR1 DFQATT, CDR2 SNEGSKA (reference sequence). The V gene lost 6 bases and the J gene lost 0 bases, with 14 bases spanning the gap. The CDR3 is made up of 14 amino acids. The CDR3 DNA is TGCAGTGCCTACGGGGCAGCGATGAACACTGAAGCTTTCTTT. Its translation: CSAYGAAMNTEAFF.

The chain is built from TRBV7-2 and TRBJ2-4, with D unresolved. This CDR3 comprises 15 residues. V was cut by 1 base and J by 8 bases, with 15 bases left in between. Germline lookup yields CDR1 SGHTA and CDR2 FQGNSA. CDR3 sequence: CASSLGVTRWDIQYF. The CDR3 nucleotides are TGTGCCAGCAGCTTAGGGGTCACCCGATGGGACATTCAGTACTTC.

This clonotype showed up just a few times. The chain joins TRBV19 to TRBJ2-1; no definite D call. V lost 6 bases to trimming and J lost 6 bases, with 18 bases between them. This CDR3 region has 15 residues. CDR1 is LNHDA and CDR2 is SQIVND in the germline V gene (reference sequence). The CDR3 spells CASRGIIPKPNEQFF. The CDR3 coding sequence is TGTGCCAGTAGGGGGATCATACCTAAGCCCAATGAGCAGTTCTTC.

This clonotype was detected many times. The V and J genes are TRBV29-1 and TRBJ2-1; the D is unclear. Trimming removed 4 bases at V and 5 bases at J, with 6 bases between. CDR1 and CDR2 (germline): SQVTM, ANQGSEA. The CDR3 loop spans 11 amino acids. CDR3 region: CSVVRDNEQFF. The CDR3 DNA reads as TGCAGCGTTGTTCGGGACAATGAGCAGTTCTTC.

The chain is built from TRBV29-1 and TRBJ2-1; D gene unclear. The DNA end is more similar to TRBJ2-7, so the J call may be wrong. Germline V gene sequence: CDR1 SQVTM, CDR2 ANQGSEA. CDR3 size: 14 residues. CDR3 DNA sequence: TGCAGCGTTGAGGTCAGCACTTCCTACAATGAGCAGTACTTC. It is translated as CSVEVSTSYNEQYF.

Here the CDR3 DNA reads TGTGCCAGTAGTACCGGACTAGGGCAAATGGACGAGCAGTACTTC. Amino acids: CASSTGLGQMDEQYF. The chain employs TRBV19 and TRBJ2-7; 7 nucleotides match TRBD2. With 4 bases clipped from V and 5 bases from J, the junction kept 11 bases outside the gene matches. The CDR3 runs 15 residues. Germline-derived CDR1 and CDR2 are LNHDA and SQIVND (reference sequence).

Points on this clonotype: A much more abundant neighbour one base away suggests this may be a read error. DNA for the CDR3: TGTGCCAGCAGTTACAGTGGGGGCACCTACGAGCTGTACTTC. Protein product: CASSYSGGTYELYF. This sequence joins TRBV6-5 and TRBJ2-7; D possibly corresponds to TRBD1 (6 bases). The CDR3 is 14 amino acids. Germline V lookup: CDR1 MNHEY, CDR2 SVGAGI.

V usage is TRBV9 and J usage is TRBJ2-3; 8 nucleotides match TRBD2. V dropped 4 bases and J dropped 6; count of bases not matched to a gene: 13. This CDR3 comprises 16 residues. CDR1 is SGDLS and CDR2 is YYNGEE in the germline V gene. The CDR3 loop is CASSPSEQAGADTQYF. DNA for the CDR3: TGTGCCAGCAGCCCCAGCGAACAAGCGGGAGCGGATACGCAGTATTTT.

This clonotype has ten or more counts. V usage is TRBV29-1 and J usage is TRBJ1-1, with 8 positions matching TRBD1. V trimming: 5 bases; J trimming: 5 bases; junction bases outside the gene matches: 7. CDR1 and CDR2 (germline): SQVTM, ANQGSEA. CDR3 size: 13 residues. CDR3 nucleotide sequence: TGCAGCGTTATAGGACAGGGAAGGACTGAAGCTTTCTTT. Protein: CSVIGQGRTEAFF.

This clonotype was counted a few times. The chain has TRBV20-1 and TRBJ2-2, with D possibly being TRBD1 or TRBD2 (5 bases each). CDR1 and CDR2 (germline): DFQATT, SNEGSKA (reference sequence). The CDR3 loop spans 15 amino acids. Trimming took off 3 bases at V and 2 bases at J, with 13 bases between the two ends. CDR3 DNA sequence: TGCAGTGCTAGGAGCCCGGGACCTAACACCGGGGAGCTGTTTTTT. This encodes CSARSPGPNTGELFF.

This clonotype has a count of ten or more. V gene TRBV14 combines with J gene TRBJ2-1; 9 bases agree with TRBD1. The CDR3 contains 15 residues. The V gene's germline CDR1 is SGHDN and CDR2 FVKESK. J was trimmed by 4 bases and V by 9 bases; bases with no gene match: 10. CDR3 loop: CASRGQGIKYNEQFF. The CDR3 DNA reads as TGTGCCAGTCGTGGACAGGGGATTAAGTACAATGAGCAGTTCTTC.